The rows below give T cell receptor beta chains drawn from one sample of a study of blood T cell repertoires in COVID-19. Some clones are missing from TCRdb's copy, which holds only in-frame ones; the method was immunoSEQ multiplex PCR. Of fewer than 300,000 clones detected, more than 75% appear once; the ten largest clones hold approximately 2.2%. The sample was peripheral blood. These receptors came from a woman aged 45-59 years with acute or convalescent COVID-19. Both conserved end residues are part of each CDR3. Each record gives: J gene, V gene, D gene, CDR3 protein. D genes are given only for firm matches.

j_call: TRBJ1-1; v_call: TRBV28; d_call: NA; cdr3_aa: CASGNRWDTEAFF
j_call: TRBJ1-5; v_call: TRBV6-1; d_call: TRBD1; cdr3_aa: CASSESGGDQPQHF
j_call: TRBJ2-5; v_call: TRBV11-3; d_call: TRBD2; cdr3_aa: CASSPGGRETQYF
j_call: TRBJ2-5; v_call: TRBV5-1; d_call: NA; cdr3_aa: CASSFVEVQETQYF
j_call: TRBJ1-1; v_call: TRBV6-5; d_call: TRBD1; cdr3_aa: CASSYSRTGAFAFF
j_call: TRBJ1-1; v_call: TRBV18; d_call: NA; cdr3_aa: CASSGAGGAAFF
j_call: TRBJ1-4; v_call: TRBV27; d_call: TRBD1; cdr3_aa: CASSLGTGDEKLFF
j_call: TRBJ2-1; v_call: TRBV2; d_call: NA; cdr3_aa: CASSLAEQFF
j_call: TRBJ1-1; v_call: TRBV6-6; d_call: NA; cdr3_aa: CASSFTGEGTEAFF
j_call: TRBJ2-7; v_call: TRBV5-5; d_call: TRBD1; cdr3_aa: CASTTVPGQQPYEQYF
j_call: TRBJ2-3; v_call: TRBV29-1; d_call: TRBD2; cdr3_aa: CSVEDVFLAGGTDTQYF
j_call: TRBJ2-3; v_call: TRBV2; d_call: NA; cdr3_aa: CASSELAFQYF
j_call: TRBJ2-1; v_call: TRBV9; d_call: TRBD1; cdr3_aa: CASSVRDRTYNEQFF
j_call: TRBJ2-7; v_call: TRBV18; d_call: TRBD1; cdr3_aa: CASSPGQGYYEQYF
j_call: TRBJ1-3; v_call: TRBV7-8; d_call: TRBD1; cdr3_aa: CASSLDSRGRSAGNTIYF
j_call: TRBJ2-7; v_call: TRBV2; d_call: TRBD2; cdr3_aa: CASSSGTSGSQYF